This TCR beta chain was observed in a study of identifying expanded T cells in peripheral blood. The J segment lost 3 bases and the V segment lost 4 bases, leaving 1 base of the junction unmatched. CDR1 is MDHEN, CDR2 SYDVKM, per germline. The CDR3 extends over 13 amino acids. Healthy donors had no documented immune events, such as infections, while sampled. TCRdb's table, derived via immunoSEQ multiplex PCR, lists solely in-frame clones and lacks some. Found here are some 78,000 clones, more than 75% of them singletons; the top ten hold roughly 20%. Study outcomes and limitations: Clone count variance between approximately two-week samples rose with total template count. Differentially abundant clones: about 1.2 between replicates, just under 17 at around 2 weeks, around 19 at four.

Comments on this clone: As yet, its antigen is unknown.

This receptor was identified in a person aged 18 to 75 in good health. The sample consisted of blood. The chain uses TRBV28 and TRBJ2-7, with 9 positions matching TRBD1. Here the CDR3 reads CASSSGQGYEQYF. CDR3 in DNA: TGTGCCAGCAGTTCGGGACAGGGCTACGAGCAGTACTTC.